The rows below give T cell receptor beta chains drawn from one sample of a study of blood T cell repertoires in COVID-19. The assay was immunoSEQ multiplex PCR, and TCRdb's table has in-frame clones only and misses some. The data hold about 150,000 clones, with approximately 86% observed a single time. Sequenced material: PBMCs or T cells enriched from blood (not recorded which). These receptors originate from a woman in her thirties or forties who had been exposed to COVID-19. Each CDR3 is given with its conserved first and last residue. Each record gives: D gene, J gene, V gene, clone size, CDR3 protein, CDR3 DNA. A D gene is named only where the DNA matches it firmly. Clone size is shown for a subset of rows, as once, few, many or a class of expanded clone.

d_call: -; j_call: TRBJ2-7; v_call: TRBV5-1; clone_size: -; cdr3_aa: CASSGSQGHSYEQYF; cdr3_nt: TGCGCCAGCAGCGGTTCACAGGGACACTCCTACGAGCAGTACTTC
d_call: -; j_call: TRBJ2-1; v_call: TRBV7-3; clone_size: few; cdr3_aa: CASSLSGQIGNEQFF; cdr3_nt: TGTGCCAGCAGCTTAAGCGGCCAGATCGGGAATGAGCAGTTCTTC
d_call: TRBD1; j_call: TRBJ1-1; v_call: TRBV9; clone_size: -; cdr3_aa: CASSVTGTNTEAFF; cdr3_nt: TGTGCCAGCAGCGTGACAGGGACCAACACTGAAGCTTTCTTT
d_call: TRBD2; j_call: TRBJ2-1; v_call: TRBV19; clone_size: -; cdr3_aa: CASSIRTSGNNEQFF; cdr3_nt: TGTGCCAGTAGTATAAGGACTAGCGGGAACAATGAGCAGTTCTTC
d_call: -; j_call: TRBJ2-1; v_call: TRBV4-1; clone_size: -; cdr3_aa: CASSFRLTYNEQFF; cdr3_nt: TGCGCCAGCAGTTTCCGACTCACCTACAATGAGCAGTTCTTC
d_call: TRBD1; j_call: TRBJ1-2; v_call: TRBV2; clone_size: once; cdr3_aa: CASSQQGARGYTF; cdr3_nt: TGTGCCAGCAGCCAACAGGGGGCGCGGGGCTACACCTTC
d_call: -; j_call: TRBJ1-6; v_call: TRBV10-3; clone_size: -; cdr3_aa: CAISESRVGAGNSPLHF; cdr3_nt: TGTGCCATCAGTGAGTCACGGGTGGGGGCTGGAAATTCACCCCTCCACTTT
d_call: TRBD2; j_call: TRBJ2-5; v_call: TRBV7-2; clone_size: -; cdr3_aa: CASNNGRPTETQYF; cdr3_nt: TGTGCCAGCAACAACGGGAGGCCCACTGAGACCCAGTACTTC
d_call: TRBD1; j_call: TRBJ2-1; v_call: TRBV27; clone_size: -; cdr3_aa: CASSLDRGLGNEQFF; cdr3_nt: TGTGCCAGCAGTTTAGACAGGGGGCTTGGGAATGAGCAGTTCTTC
d_call: TRBD2; j_call: TRBJ2-3; v_call: TRBV18; clone_size: -; cdr3_aa: CASVTSGGSETDTQYF; cdr3_nt: TGTGCCAGCGTGACTAGCGGGGGTTCAGAAACAGATACGCAGTATTTT
d_call: -; j_call: TRBJ1-2; v_call: TRBV10-3; clone_size: -; cdr3_aa: CAISDVNPNGGYTF; cdr3_nt: TGTGCCATCAGTGATGTCAACCCTAATGGTGGCTACACCTTC
d_call: -; j_call: TRBJ2-2; v_call: TRBV6-2/TRBV6-3; clone_size: many; cdr3_aa: CASSSTGTGELFF; cdr3_nt: TGTGCCAGCAGTTCCACAGGGACCGGGGAGCTGTTTTTT
d_call: TRBD2; j_call: TRBJ2-2; v_call: TRBV28; clone_size: -; cdr3_aa: CASSFRMGRDTGELFF; cdr3_nt: TGTGCCAGCAGTTTCCGCATGGGGAGGGACACCGGGGAGCTGTTTTTT
d_call: TRBD1; j_call: TRBJ2-1; v_call: TRBV4-3; clone_size: -; cdr3_aa: CASSQYRGSYNEQFF; cdr3_nt: TGCGCCAGCAGCCAATACAGGGGTTCCTACAATGAGCAGTTCTTC
d_call: TRBD1; j_call: TRBJ1-2; v_call: TRBV27; clone_size: -; cdr3_aa: CASRPTGGDYGYTF; cdr3_nt: TGTGCCAGCAGGCCAACAGGGGGCGACTATGGCTACACCTTC
d_call: TRBD1; j_call: TRBJ2-3; v_call: TRBV9; clone_size: -; cdr3_aa: CASSITGQGVDTQYF; cdr3_nt: TGTGCCAGCAGCATTACAGGACAGGGAGTAGATACGCAGTATTTT
d_call: TRBD1; j_call: TRBJ2-3; v_call: TRBV15; clone_size: -; cdr3_aa: CATNRDRGQDTQYF; cdr3_nt: TGTGCCACTAACCGGGACAGGGGGCAAGATACGCAGTATTTT
d_call: -; j_call: TRBJ2-5; v_call: TRBV19; clone_size: -; cdr3_aa: CASSWKGETQYF; cdr3_nt: TGTGCCAGTAGTTGGAAGGGGGAGACCCAGTACTTC
d_call: -; j_call: TRBJ2-5; v_call: TRBV11-1; clone_size: -; cdr3_aa: CASSFIEETQYF; cdr3_nt: TGTGCCAGCAGCTTTATCGAAGAGACCCAGTACTTC